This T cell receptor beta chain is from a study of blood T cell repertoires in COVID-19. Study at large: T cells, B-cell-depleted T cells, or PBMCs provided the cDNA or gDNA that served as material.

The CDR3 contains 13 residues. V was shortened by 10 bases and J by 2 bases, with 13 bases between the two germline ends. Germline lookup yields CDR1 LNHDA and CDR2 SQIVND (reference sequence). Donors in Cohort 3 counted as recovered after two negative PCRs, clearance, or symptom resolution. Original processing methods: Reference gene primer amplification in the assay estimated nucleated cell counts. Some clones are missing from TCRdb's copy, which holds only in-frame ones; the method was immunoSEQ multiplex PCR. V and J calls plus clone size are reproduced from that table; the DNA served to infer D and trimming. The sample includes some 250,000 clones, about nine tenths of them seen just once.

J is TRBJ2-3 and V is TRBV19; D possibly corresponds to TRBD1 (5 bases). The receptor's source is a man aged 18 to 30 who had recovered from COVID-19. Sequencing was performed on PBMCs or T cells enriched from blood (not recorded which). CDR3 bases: TGTGCCACAAGACAGTTACCCACAGATACGCAGTATTTT. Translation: CATRQLPTDTQYF.